The rows below give T cell receptor beta chains drawn from one sample of a study of T cells in Graves' hyperthyroidism and ophthalmopathy. TCRdb reanalysed the multiplex PCR reads using MiXCR and keeps one entry per CDR3 protein. The sample gives hundreds of thousands of distinct CDR3 sequences, 18% of which show up once; over 15% is in the top ten. Sequences were obtained from blood. The receptors come from a woman aged 50 to 60 with Graves' hyperthyroidism that later progressed to Graves' ophthalmopathy. CDR3s leave out the opening cysteine and the closing phenylalanine or tryptophan. The order of the fields is J gene, V gene, CDR3 protein.

j_gene: TRBJ2-1
v_gene: TRBV7-2
CDR3aa: ASSLVLAGGVGQF

j_gene: TRBJ1-1
v_gene: TRBV10-2
CDR3aa: ASNRAGTEAF

j_gene: TRBJ1-2
v_gene: TRBV2
CDR3aa: ASSENREGYT

j_gene: TRBJ1-2
v_gene: TRBV19
CDR3aa: ASSKLRDGTNYGYT

j_gene: TRBJ2-3
v_gene: TRBV10-3
CDR3aa: AISDSTTDTQY

j_gene: TRBJ2-1
v_gene: TRBV6-1
CDR3aa: ASSGRGSYNEQF

j_gene: TRBJ1-5
v_gene: TRBV27
CDR3aa: ASSSGSGYSNQPQH

j_gene: TRBJ1-6
v_gene: TRBV6-1
CDR3aa: ASSTPREGYNSPLH

j_gene: TRBJ2-2
v_gene: TRBV10-3
CDR3aa: AISQGAGELF

j_gene: TRBJ1-2
v_gene: TRBV27
CDR3aa: ASSLAGGLNYGYT

j_gene: TRBJ2-7
v_gene: TRBV19
CDR3aa: ASSYSTGGGFYEQY

j_gene: TRBJ2-2
v_gene: TRBV10-3
CDR3aa: AISEPGGGPENLF

j_gene: TRBJ1-1
v_gene: TRBV6-1
CDR3aa: ASSEGTWVNTEAF

j_gene: TRBJ1-5
v_gene: TRBV6-4
CDR3aa: ASSGFCDRGRGQPQH

j_gene: TRBJ1-1
v_gene: TRBV3-1
CDR3aa: ASSQDAPGSAF

j_gene: TRBJ2-3
v_gene: TRBV9
CDR3aa: ASSVGTARGTQY

j_gene: TRBJ2-3
v_gene: TRBV27
CDR3aa: ASRDRGRTDTQY

j_gene: TRBJ2-3
v_gene: TRBV7-9
CDR3aa: ASSPDMISTDTQY

j_gene: TRBJ1-1
v_gene: TRBV7-2
CDR3aa: ASSLDRAIAF

j_gene: TRBJ1-2
v_gene: TRBV10-3
CDR3aa: AISDDARTNYGYT

j_gene: TRBJ1-2
v_gene: TRBV5-4
CDR3aa: ASSWSPNGGYT

j_gene: TRBJ2-3
v_gene: TRBV9
CDR3aa: ASSPRTDTDTQY

j_gene: TRBJ1-6
v_gene: TRBV12-3/TRBV12-4
CDR3aa: ASSFHLVSSESYNSPLH

j_gene: TRBJ2-4
v_gene: TRBV11-2
CDR3aa: ASRAKNIQY

j_gene: TRBJ1-1
v_gene: TRBV19
CDR3aa: AISVGQRNTEAF

j_gene: TRBJ2-1
v_gene: TRBV10-3
CDR3aa: AIAELAGGPREQF

j_gene: TRBJ2-3
v_gene: TRBV25-1
CDR3aa: ASSSAGGVDTQY

j_gene: TRBJ2-5
v_gene: TRBV6-1
CDR3aa: ASSEGAWAY

j_gene: TRBJ2-3
v_gene: TRBV12-3/TRBV12-4
CDR3aa: ASSFGQGMDTQY

j_gene: TRBJ2-3
v_gene: TRBV13
CDR3aa: ASSVVSEWASDTQY

j_gene: TRBJ1-2
v_gene: TRBV27
CDR3aa: ASRGWGTDSGYT

j_gene: TRBJ1-5
v_gene: TRBV2
CDR3aa: ASSQTGKGQPQH

j_gene: TRBJ2-7
v_gene: TRBV11-2
CDR3aa: ASSLSPGQGYEQY

j_gene: TRBJ1-2
v_gene: TRBV6-1
CDR3aa: ASSRAVTYYGYT

j_gene: TRBJ1-1
v_gene: TRBV7-8
CDR3aa: ASSVSGTGGAEAF

j_gene: TRBJ1-2
v_gene: TRBV2
CDR3aa: ASSEARESYGYT

j_gene: TRBJ1-1
v_gene: TRBV5-4
CDR3aa: ASSFSGTGVRRGTEAF

j_gene: TRBJ1-5
v_gene: TRBV29-1
CDR3aa: SVGDSNQPQH

j_gene: TRBJ2-5
v_gene: TRBV19
CDR3aa: ASSMVRGGETQY

j_gene: TRBJ1-2
v_gene: TRBV12-3/TRBV12-4
CDR3aa: ASRERGDLHGYT

j_gene: TRBJ2-7
v_gene: TRBV12-3/TRBV12-4
CDR3aa: ASSLARPYEQY

j_gene: TRBJ2-2
v_gene: TRBV29-1
CDR3aa: AGGQGRTGELF

j_gene: TRBJ2-1
v_gene: TRBV12-3/TRBV12-4
CDR3aa: ASSYGLDEQF

j_gene: TRBJ1-2
v_gene: TRBV5-6
CDR3aa: ASSPLSLWTGGDYGYT

j_gene: TRBJ2-6
v_gene: TRBV12-3/TRBV12-4
CDR3aa: ASGLSRSSGANVLT

j_gene: TRBJ1-3
v_gene: TRBV5-1
CDR3aa: ASSLEGSGNTIY

j_gene: TRBJ2-2
v_gene: TRBV19
CDR3aa: ASSNWLAVNTGELF

j_gene: TRBJ1-1
v_gene: TRBV7-2
CDR3aa: ASSFVPGLQTYTEAF

j_gene: TRBJ1-2
v_gene: TRBV2
CDR3aa: AGGQDANYGYT

j_gene: TRBJ2-7
v_gene: TRBV2
CDR3aa: ASSHRAVTYGQY